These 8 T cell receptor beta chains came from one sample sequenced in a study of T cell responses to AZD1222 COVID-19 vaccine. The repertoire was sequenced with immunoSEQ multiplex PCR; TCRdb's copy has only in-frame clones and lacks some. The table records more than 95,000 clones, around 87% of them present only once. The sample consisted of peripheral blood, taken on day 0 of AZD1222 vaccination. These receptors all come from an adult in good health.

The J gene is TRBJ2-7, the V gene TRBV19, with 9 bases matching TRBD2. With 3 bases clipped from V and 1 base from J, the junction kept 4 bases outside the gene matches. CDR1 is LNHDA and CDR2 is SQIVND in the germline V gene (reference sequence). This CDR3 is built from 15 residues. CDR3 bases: TGTGCCAGTAGTATTTCTGCGGGAGGGTCCTACGAGCAGTACTTC. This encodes CASSISAGGSYEQYF.

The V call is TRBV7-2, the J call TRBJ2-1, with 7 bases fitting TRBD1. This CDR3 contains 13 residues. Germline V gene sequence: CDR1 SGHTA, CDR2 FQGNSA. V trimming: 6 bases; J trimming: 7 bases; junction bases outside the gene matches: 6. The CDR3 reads CASRLGQANEQFF. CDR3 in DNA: TGTGCCAGCAGACTAGGACAGGCAAATGAGCAGTTCTTC.

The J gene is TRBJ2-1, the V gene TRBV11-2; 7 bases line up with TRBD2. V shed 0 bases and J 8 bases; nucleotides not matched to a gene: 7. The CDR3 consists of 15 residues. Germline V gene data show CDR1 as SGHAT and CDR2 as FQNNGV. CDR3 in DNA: TGTGCCAGCAGCTTAGATCTTGCGGGAGTTGATGAGCAGTTCTTC. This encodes CASSLDLAGVDEQFF.

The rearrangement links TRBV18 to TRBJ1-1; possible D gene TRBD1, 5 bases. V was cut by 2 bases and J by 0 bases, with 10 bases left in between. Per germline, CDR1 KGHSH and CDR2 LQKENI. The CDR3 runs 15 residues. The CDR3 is CASSPGQGMNTEAFF. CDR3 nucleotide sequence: TGTGCCAGCTCACCAGGGCAGGGCATGAACACTGAAGCTTTCTTT.

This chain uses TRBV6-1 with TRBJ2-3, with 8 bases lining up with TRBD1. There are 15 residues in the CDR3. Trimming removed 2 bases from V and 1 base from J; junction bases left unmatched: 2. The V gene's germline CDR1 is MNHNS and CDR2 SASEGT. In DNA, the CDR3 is TGTGCCAGCAGTGAATCAGGGGGCGGCACAGATACGCAGTATTTT. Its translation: CASSESGGGTDTQYF.

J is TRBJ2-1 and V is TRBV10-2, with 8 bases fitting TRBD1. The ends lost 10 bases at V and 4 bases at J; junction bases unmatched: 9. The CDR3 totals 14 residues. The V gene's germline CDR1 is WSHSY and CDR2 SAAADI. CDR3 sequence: CATQDRDGYNEQFF. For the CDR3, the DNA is TGCGCCACCCAGGACAGGGACGGTTACAATGAGCAGTTCTTC.

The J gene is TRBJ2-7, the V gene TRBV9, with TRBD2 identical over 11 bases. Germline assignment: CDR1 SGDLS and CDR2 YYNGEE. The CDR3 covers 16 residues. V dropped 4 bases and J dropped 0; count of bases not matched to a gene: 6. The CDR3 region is CASSPLAGGSSYEQYF. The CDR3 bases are TGTGCCAGCAGCCCTCTAGCGGGAGGCAGCTCCTACGAGCAGTACTTC.

The CDR3 spells CASSVRAAYGYTF. For the CDR3, the DNA is TGTGCCAGCAGTGTAAGGGCTGCCTATGGCTACACCTTC. The V gene is TRBV2, the J gene TRBJ1-2; D gene unclear. In germline, CDR1 is SNHLY, CDR2 FYNNEI. The CDR3 contains 13 residues. The germline V and J ends were trimmed by 4 bases and 4 bases, with 10 bases remaining between them.